This T cell receptor (beta chain) was sequenced in a study of T cell repertoires in cytomegalovirus infection. About the research overall: In the study, CMV epitopes included recently identified HLA-C-restricted and well-studied HLA-B-restricted ones. Public TCR beta signatures were indicative of both CMV infection and a matching HLA type.

This clonotype occurred a few times. The antigen is unknown. Findings and limits, study-wide: The ex vivo response showed dominance by HLA-C-restricted CMV-specific TCR beta clonotypes.

The V end was cut by 4 bases, the J end by 6 bases, with 19 bases between. Germline V CDR1 and CDR2: MNHEY, SVGEGT. This CDR3 is built from 16 residues. Via MiXCR, TCRdb re-called the reads, giving one row per CDR3 protein. Here the sample spans fewer than 950,000 distinct CDR3 sequences, 30% to 35% being singletons. The receptor was isolated from a human donor in good health (CMV status not recorded). Some clones in this sample may be carry-over from other donors' samples. The rearrangement uses TRBV6-2 or TRBV6-3 and TRBJ1-5; no firm D call. The input for sequencing was cultured CD8+ T cells from PBMCs, taken from culture after CMV antigen stimulation. CDR3 sequence reads: CASSWPGGAGGQPQHF. For the CDR3, the DNA is TGTGCCAGCAGTTGGCCGGGAGGAGCTGGAGGTCAGCCCCAGCATTTT.